This T cell receptor (beta chain) was observed in a study of T cells of healthy individuals. TCRdb itself ran the 5' RACE reads through MiXCR, one entry per CDR3 protein. The sample has tens of thousands of distinct CDR3 sequences, under 20% seen once. The CDR3 spans 15 residues. V lost 3 bases and J lost 2, with 14 bases in between. CDR1 is ENHRY and CDR2 is SYGVKD in the germline V gene. This clonotype was seen only a few times. The TCR was taken from a human donor in good health. The rearrangement links TRBV10-3 to TRBJ2-7; weak D call: TRBD2 (6 bases). The DNA for the CDR3 is TGTGCCATCAGTGATGAGGGCGGAGGGACCTACGAGCAGTACTTC. Its translation is CAISDEGGGTYEQYF.